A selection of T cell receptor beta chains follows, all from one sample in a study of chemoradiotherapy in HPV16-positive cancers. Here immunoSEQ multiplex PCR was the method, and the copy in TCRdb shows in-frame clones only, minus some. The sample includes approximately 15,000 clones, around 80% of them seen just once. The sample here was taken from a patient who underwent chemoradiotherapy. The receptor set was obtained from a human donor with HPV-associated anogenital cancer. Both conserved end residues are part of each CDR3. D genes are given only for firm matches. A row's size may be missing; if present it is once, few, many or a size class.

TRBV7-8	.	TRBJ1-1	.	CASSKTPMNTEAFF	TGTGCCAGCAGCAAAACACCTATGAACACTGAAGCTTTCTTT
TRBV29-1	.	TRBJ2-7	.	CSVVGPVDGEQYF	TGCAGCGTTGTAGGACCGGTTGATGGGGAGCAGTACTTC
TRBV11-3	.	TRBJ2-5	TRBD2	CASSRGRGELRETQYF	TGTGCCAGCAGCCGGGGGCGGGGGGAGTTACGGGAGACCCAGTACTTC
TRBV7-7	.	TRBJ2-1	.	CASSSTGLPYNEQFF	TGTGCTAGCAGCTCCACAGGACTTCCTTACAATGAGCAGTTCTTC
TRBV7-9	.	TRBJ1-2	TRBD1	CASSLASRQGAGDGYTF	TGTGCCAGCAGCTTAGCTTCGCGTCAGGGGGCCGGGGATGGCTACACCTTC
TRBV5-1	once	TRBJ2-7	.	CASSLGGPYGEQYF	TGCGCCAGCAGCTTGGGTGGCCCATACGGGGAGCAGTACTTC
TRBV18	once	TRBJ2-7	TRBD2	CASSPAGGSSYEQYF	TGTGCCAGCTCACCGGCTGGCGGGAGCTCCTACGAGCAGTACTTC
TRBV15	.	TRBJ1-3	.	CATSRDRATIYF	TGTGCCACCAGCAGAGATAGGGCCACCATATATTTT
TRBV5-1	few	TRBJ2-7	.	CASSLVASYEQYF	TGCGCCAGCAGCTTGGTGGCTTCCTACGAGCAGTACTTC
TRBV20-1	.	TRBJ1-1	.	CSAALNTEAFF	TGCAGTGCAGCACTAAACACTGAAGCTTTCTTT
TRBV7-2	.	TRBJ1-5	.	CASSRDNGNQPQHF	TGTGCCAGCAGCCGAGATAATGGAAATCAGCCCCAGCATTTT
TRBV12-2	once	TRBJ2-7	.	CASRRGTSGGKGYEQYF	TGTGCAAGTCGCAGAGGGACTAGCGGGGGGAAAGGCTACGAGCAGTACTTC
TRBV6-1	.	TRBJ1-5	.	CASSDFRQPQHF	TGTGCCAGCAGCGACTTCCGTCAGCCCCAGCATTTT
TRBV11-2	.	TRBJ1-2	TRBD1	CASSLDSGTGVYGYTF	TGTGCCAGCAGCTTAGACTCCGGGACAGGGGTTTATGGCTACACCTTC
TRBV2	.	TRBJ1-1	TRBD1	CASTGQGDTEAFF	TGTGCCAGCACTGGACAGGGAGACACTGAAGCTTTCTTT
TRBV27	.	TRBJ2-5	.	CASRSGVKETQYF	TGTGCCAGCAGGAGTGGGGTCAAGGAGACCCAGTACTTC
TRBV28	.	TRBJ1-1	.	CASSLRADGEAFF	TGTGCCAGCAGTTTACGGGCAGACGGTGAAGCTTTCTTT
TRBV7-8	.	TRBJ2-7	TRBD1	CASSSDRFSYEQYF	TGTGCCAGCAGCTCGGACAGGTTCTCCTACGAGCAGTACTTC
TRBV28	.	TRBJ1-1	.	CASSPLPSSGLPMNTEAFF	TGTGCCAGCAGCCCCCTACCCTCCTCGGGCCTCCCCATGAACACTGAAGCTTTCTTT
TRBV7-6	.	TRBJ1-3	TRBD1	CASSPRGQTYSGNTIYF	TGTGCCAGCAGCCCGAGGGGACAGACATACTCTGGAAACACCATATATTTT
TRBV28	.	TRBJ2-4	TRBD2	CASSPNSGPRDF	TGTGCCAGCAGTCCAAATAGCGGGCCCCGGGATTTC
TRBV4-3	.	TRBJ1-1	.	CASSQGTRETDTEAFF	TGCGCCAGCAGCCAAGGGACCCGGGAGACGGACACTGAAGCTTTCTTT
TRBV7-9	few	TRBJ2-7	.	CASSTGVYEQYF	TGTGCCAGCAGCACCGGGGTCTACGAGCAGTACTTC
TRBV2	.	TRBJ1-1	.	CASSVEIGGTEAFF	TGTGCCAGCAGTGTAGAGATCGGGGGGACTGAAGCTTTCTTT
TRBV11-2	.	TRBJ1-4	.	CASSRFGGLSNEKLFF	TGTGCCAGCAGCCGATTCGGGGGGCTCAGTAATGAAAAACTGTTTTTT
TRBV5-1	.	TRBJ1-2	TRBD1	CASREGATSYGYTF	TGCGCCAGCAGGGAGGGGGCGACCTCCTATGGCTACACCTTC
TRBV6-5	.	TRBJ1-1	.	CASITIRVANTEAFF	TGTGCCAGCATTACGATTAGGGTGGCGAACACTGAAGCTTTCTTT
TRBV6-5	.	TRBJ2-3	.	CASSHRRPTDTQYF	TGTGCCAGCAGCCACCGACGACCCACAGATACGCAGTATTTT
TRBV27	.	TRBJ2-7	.	CASRVTGGPTEQYF	TGTGCCAGCAGGGTAACAGGCGGCCCTACCGAGCAGTACTTC
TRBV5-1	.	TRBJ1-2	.	CASRRQEPYGYTF	TGCGCCAGTCGGAGACAGGAACCCTATGGCTACACCTTC
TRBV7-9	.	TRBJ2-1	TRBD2	CASSLADNEQFF	TGTGCCAGCAGTCTAGCGGACAATGAGCAGTTCTTC
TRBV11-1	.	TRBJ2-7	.	CASSVGTLSSYEQYF	TGTGCCAGCAGCGTCGGGACGCTCAGCTCCTACGAGCAGTACTTC
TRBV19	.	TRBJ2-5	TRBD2	CASSTGLGGNQETQYF	TGTGCCAGTAGTACAGGGTTGGGGGGGAACCAAGAGACCCAGTACTTC
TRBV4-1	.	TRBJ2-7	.	CASSQDGDPYEQYF	TGCGCCAGCAGCCAAGATGGGGACCCCTACGAGCAGTACTTC
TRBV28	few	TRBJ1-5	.	CASSLFGGQPQHF	TGTGCCAGCAGTTTATTCGGGGGACAGCCCCAGCATTTT
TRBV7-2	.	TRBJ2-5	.	CASSPAPGFGETQYF	TGTGCCAGCAGCCCCGCCCCAGGGTTCGGTGAGACCCAGTACTTC
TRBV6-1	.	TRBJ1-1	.	CASRQREAFF	TGTGCCAGCAGGCAAAGAGAGGCTTTCTTT
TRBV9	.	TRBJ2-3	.	CASSVGDSADTQYF	TGTGCCAGCAGCGTAGGCGACTCAGCAGATACGCAGTATTTT
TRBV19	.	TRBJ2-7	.	CASSIGQVGPYEQYF	TGTGCCAGTAGTATAGGGCAGGTCGGGCCCTACGAGCAGTACTTC
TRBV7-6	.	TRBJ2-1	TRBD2	CASSLVAGGVEDNEQFF	TGTGCCAGCAGCTTAGTGGCGGGGGGAGTGGAGGACAATGAGCAGTTCTTC
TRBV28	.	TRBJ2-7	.	CASSLSGTYNEQYF	TGTGCCAGCAGTTTATCCGGGACTTATAACGAGCAGTACTTC
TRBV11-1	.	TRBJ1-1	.	CASRNLYTEAFF	TGTGCCAGCAGAAATTTGTACACTGAAGCTTTCTTT
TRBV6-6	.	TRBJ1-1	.	CASSYSGTVQAAFF	TGTGCCAGCAGTTACTCTGGGACGGTCCAGGCGGCTTTCTTT
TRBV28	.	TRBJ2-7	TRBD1	CAATDRGSYEQYF	TGTGCCGCCACGGACAGGGGATCATACGAGCAGTACTTC
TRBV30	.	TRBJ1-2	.	CAWSVGNSGVLRYGYTF	TGTGCCTGGAGTGTAGGGAACAGCGGTGTGCTGCGCTATGGCTACACCTTC
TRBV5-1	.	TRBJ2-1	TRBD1	CASSLVRSGGEQFF	TGCGCCAGCAGCTTGGTAAGGTCAGGGGGTGAGCAGTTCTTC
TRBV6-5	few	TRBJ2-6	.	CASSYDINPGANVLTF	TGTGCCAGCAGTTACGATATCAACCCTGGGGCCAACGTCCTGACTTTC
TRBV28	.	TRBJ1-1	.	CASRLNTEAFF	TGTGCCAGCAGGTTGAACACTGAAGCTTTCTTT
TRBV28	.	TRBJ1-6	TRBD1	CASSFRQGGLSSYNSPLHF	TGTGCCAGCAGTTTTCGGCAGGGGGGCCTAAGCTCCTATAATTCACCCCTCCACTTT
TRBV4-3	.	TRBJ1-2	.	CASSPLPNYGYTF	TGCGCCAGCAGCCCACTTCCTAACTATGGCTACACCTTC
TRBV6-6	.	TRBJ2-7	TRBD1	CASSHRTGWDEQYF	TGTGCCAGCAGTCACCGGACAGGGTGGGACGAGCAGTACTTC
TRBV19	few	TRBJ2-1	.	CASSKRQYNEQFF	TGTGCCAGTAGTAAGAGACAGTACAATGAGCAGTTCTTC
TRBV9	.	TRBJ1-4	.	CASSVGIAGGEKLFF	TGTGCCAGCAGCGTAGGGATCGCGGGAGGAGAAAAACTGTTTTTT
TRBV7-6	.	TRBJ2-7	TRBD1	CASSSQGGSYEQYF	TGTGCCAGCAGCTCACAGGGGGGAAGCTACGAGCAGTACTTC
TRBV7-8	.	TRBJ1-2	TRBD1	CASSGGQGGYGYTF	TGTGCCAGCAGCGGGGGACAGGGGGGCTATGGCTACACCTTC
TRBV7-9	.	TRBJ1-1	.	CASSSRAANTEAFF	TGTGCCAGCAGCTCACGGGCCGCCAACACTGAAGCTTTCTTT
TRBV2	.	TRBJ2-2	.	CASSDVFRQGPNTGELFF	TGTGCCAGCAGTGATGTCTTCCGGCAGGGGCCGAACACCGGGGAGCTGTTTTTT